Listed here is a single T cell receptor beta chain. Its antigen remains unknown. The sample belongs to a study of Graves' ophthalmopathy and Graves' hyperthyroidism. As for the study in general: Ahead of any treatment, peripheral blood was obtained at the initial diagnosis.

V shed 0 bases and J shed 6 bases, with 11 bases lying between them. There are 15 residues in the CDR3. Germline V lookup: CDR1 SGHVS, CDR2 FNYEAQ. Using RNA transcripts, the TCR beta CDR3 regions were amplified. First-round RT-PCR with HTBI primers preceded a second-round multiplex PCR. A single record per CDR3 protein comes from TCRdb applying MiXCR to the multiplex PCR reads. Of approximately 410,000 distinct CDR3 sequences in the sample, 15% to 17% were seen once. Study outcomes and limitations: Most thyroid-expanded clonotypes exceeding 0.001 frequency were also found in blood.

This receptor was taken from a woman aged 18-35 years with stable Graves' hyperthyroidism. The V and J genes are TRBV7-6 and TRBJ2-2; a possible D gene is TRBD2 (7 bases). Sequencing was performed on peripheral blood. CDR3 bases: TGTGCCAGCAGCTTAGCGGGGGGGCCGGCCGGGGAGCTGTTTTTT. This gives the protein CASSLAGGPAGELFF.